This T cell receptor beta chain is drawn from a study of cytomegalovirus exposure and HLA in healthy donors. Trimming removed 4 bases from V and 0 bases from J; junction bases left unmatched: 7. Germline V gives CDR1 SGHRS, CDR2 YFSETQ. The length of the CDR3 is 15 residues. Only in-frame clones appear in the TCRdb table, and some are missing; sequencing was by immunoSEQ multiplex PCR. Of 150,000 to 200,000 clones in the sample, approximately 84% were seen once. Sequenced input: PBMCs. The rearrangement links TRBV5-1 to TRBJ2-7; 7 nucleotides match TRBD1. This receptor was taken from a man aged 25-40 years in good health and CMV-seropositive. The CDR3 loop reads CASSPRTGSSYEQYF. The CDR3 coding sequence is TGCGCCAGCAGCCCACGGACAGGTAGCTCCTACGAGCAGTACTTC.